The following is a TCR beta chain sequence with its context. Its antigen is still unknown. PCR used 60 Vbeta primers and 13 Jbeta primers. Profiled with immunoSEQ multiplex PCR; TCRdb holds only in-frame clones, not every one. The sample has more than 80,000 clones; 75% are singletons. This entry comes from a study of cytomegalovirus exposure and HLA in healthy donors. General study results and limits: Most CMV-associated TCR beta chains were later found to appear HLA-restricted. Specificity for CMV antigens was confirmed in vitro for a few of the CMV-associated chains. A link between a missense DCLRE1C variant and TCR beta V- and J-gene trimming emerged from a later analysis. Across HLA loci, a later analysis found differing TCR association rates, with DRB1 most and HLA-C fewest.

CDR1 and CDR2 from the germline V gene are MNHEY and SMNVEV (reference sequence). This CDR3 has 16 amino acids. Trimming pared 0 bases from V and 4 bases from J, leaving 16 bases between. Sample: PBMCs. The TCR sequence derives from a man between 40 and 49 years old in good health and CMV-seronegative. This chain joins TRBV27 and TRBJ2-7; tentative D call: TRBD1 (6 bases). The CDR3 DNA reads TGTGCCAGCAGTTTATCGTTGTCAGGGGCTGGTTACGAGCAGTACTTC. This sequence encodes CASSLSLSGAGYEQYF.